Each of the 7 T cell receptor beta chains below was sequenced from the same sample in a study of beta chain features in type 1 diabetes. Notes on the study in general: Within each of all four CD4+ subsets, Type 1 diabetes patients had TCRB CDR3s that were moderately but significantly shorter.

The antigens of these receptors remain unknown. TCRB transcripts that were expressed got sequenced, as all of the isolated RNA had been reverse transcribed. Sequenced by immunoSEQ multiplex PCR; TCRdb stores in-frame clones only, minus some. Of about 650,000 clones listed, around 12% are singletons. The specimen sequenced was naive CD4+ T cells from blood. These receptors came from a man aged 30 to 45 with type 1 diabetes.

The J gene is TRBJ1-5, the V gene TRBV4-1; D not certain. In germline, CDR1 is MGHRA, CDR2 YSYEKL. The V end lost 4 bases, the J end lost 2 bases, and 6 bases lay between the germline ends. The CDR3 is 13 residues long. CDR3 region: CASSLLGNQPQHF. DNA of the CDR3: TGCGCCAGCAGCCTCCTCGGCAATCAGCCCCAGCATTTT.

The gene calls are TRBV21-1 and TRBJ1-2; the D call TRBD1 from the table was never checked on the DNA. TRBV21-1 is a pseudogene. The CDR3 runs to 12 residues. The CDR3 here is CARKTGNYGYTF. The CDR3 nucleotides are TGTGCCAGAAAGACAGGGAACTATGGCTACACCTTC.

The CDR3 reads CSVVRARSYNEQFF. The CDR3, as DNA: TGCAGCGTTGTGCGGGCCAGGAGTTACAATGAGCAGTTCTTC. The J gene is TRBJ2-1, the V gene TRBV29-1; TRBD2 might be the D (5 bases). The CDR3 extends over 14 amino acids. CDR1 is SQVTM, CDR2 ANQGSEA, per germline. The V end lost 4 bases, the J end lost 4 bases, and 14 bases lay between the germline ends.

The genes are TRBV7-2 and TRBJ2-1; a possible D gene is TRBD1 (6 bases). Germline CDR1 is SGHTA and CDR2 is FQGNSA. The CDR3 has 15 amino acids. Trimming stripped 5 bases from V and 1 base from J, with 12 bases between. CDR3 loop: CASSPTGGSYNEQFF. CDR3 in DNA: TGTGCCAGCAGCCCGACAGGCGGATCCTACAATGAGCAGTTCTTC.

This chain uses TRBV5-6 with TRBJ2-3; D possibly corresponds to TRBD2 (5 bases). Germline V gene lookup returns CDR1 SGHDT and CDR2 YYEEEE. There are 16 residues in the CDR3. Trimming removed 0 bases from V and 8 bases from J, with 19 bases in between. CDR3 sequence: CASSLGRWSNPSTQYF. CDR3 nucleotide sequence: TGTGCCAGCAGCTTGGGGAGGTGGTCAAACCCCTCTACGCAGTATTTT.

The gene calls are TRBV2 and TRBJ2-7; weak D call: TRBD2 (7 bases). The CDR3 consists of 14 residues. The V end lost 5 bases, the J end lost 5 bases, and 16 bases lay between the germline ends. CDR1 is SNHLY and CDR2 is FYNNEI in the germline V gene. The CDR3: CASSKGRGGDEQYF. For the CDR3, the DNA is TGTGCCAGCAGTAAGGGCAGGGGAGGGGACGAGCAGTACTTC.

CDR3 residues: CASSGTPRPLYEQYF. The CDR3 DNA is TGTGCCAGCAGTGGTACCCCACGGCCTCTCTACGAGCAGTACTTC. The rearrangement joins TRBV6-4 to TRBJ2-7, with unresolved D. With 4 bases removed from V and 3 bases from J, the gap between germline ends came to 16 bases. CDR3 length equals 15 residues. The V gene's germline CDR1 is MRHNA and CDR2 SNTAGT.